These T cell receptor beta chains were read from a single sample in a study of regulatory T cells in long-lasting Graves disease. TCRdb ran MiXCR on the multiplex PCR reads and lists one entry per CDR3 protein. Among about 620,000 distinct CDR3 sequences listed, 16% were seen once. These records were also assigned to another study, of T cells in Graves' hyperthyroidism and ophthalmopathy.

The sample here was peripheral blood mononuclear cells (PBMCs), taken at new diagnosis, from a patient treated with antithyroid drugs. Source of these receptors: a woman in her 30s with Graves disease. Each CDR3 is given with its conserved first and last residue. A D gene is named only where the DNA matches it firmly. The size of a clone is reported for some rows only, either as once, few or many, or as a class for expanded clones.

D,J,size,V,CDR3,DNA
TRBD1,TRBJ1-5,many,TRBV2,CASRARTGYQPQHF,TGTGCCAGCAGAGCGAGGACAGGGTATCAGCCCCAGCATTTT
-,TRBJ2-7,-,TRBV19,CATSISEQSYEQYF,TGTGCCACGTCTATTTCCGAGCAGAGCTACGAGCAGTACTTC
-,TRBJ2-3,-,TRBV7-8,CASSPQERQLTDTQYF,TGTGCCAGCAGCCCCCAGGAGCGGCAACTCACAGATACGCAGTATTTT
-,TRBJ1-5,-,TRBV10-2,CASTGQYSNQPQHF,TGCGCCAGCACGGGGCAGTATAGCAATCAGCCCCAGCATTTT
TRBD2,TRBJ2-7,-,TRBV2,CASLRRTSGNEQYF,TGTGCCAGCTTACGAAGGACTAGCGGAAACGAGCAGTACTTC
-,TRBJ1-4,few,TRBV28,CASSFLTPQAGEKLSF,TGTGCCAGCAGTTTTCTGACGCCACAGGCGGGTGAAAAACTGTCTTTT
TRBD2,TRBJ2-7,many,TRBV27,CASREWSSGTAYEQYF,TGTGCCAGCAGGGAATGGTCTAGCGGGACCGCCTACGAGCAGTACTTC
TRBD2,TRBJ2-1,many,TRBV28,CASSRGLAAYNEQFF,TGTGCCAGCAGCCGAGGACTAGCGGCTTACAATGAGCAGTTCTTC
-,TRBJ2-7,-,TRBV7-6,CASSLRGTGNEQYF,TGTGCCAGCAGCTTGCGGGGGACAGGCAACGAGCAGTACTTC
-,TRBJ1-4,-,TRBV2,CASKMETNEKLFF,TGTGCCAGCAAAATGGAAACTAATGAAAAACTGTTTTTT
-,TRBJ2-7,many,TRBV27,CASSLGNGSPPWKQYF,TGTGCCAGCAGTTTAGGGAACGGGAGCCCCCCCTGGAAGCAGTACTTC
TRBD1,TRBJ1-6,-,TRBV6-5,CASSYSDRGGSPLHF,TGTGCCAGCAGTTACTCGGACAGGGGAGGATCACCCCTCCACTTT
-,TRBJ1-5,-,TRBV19,CASHFGTPGGNQPQHF,TGTGCCAGCCACTTTGGGACGCCCGGGGGCAATCAGCCCCAGCATTTT
-,TRBJ1-6,-,TRBV30,CAWSVSFGSYNSPLHF,TGTGCCTGGAGTGTTAGCTTCGGCTCCTATAATTCACCCCTCCACTTT
TRBD2,TRBJ2-1,many,TRBV7-8,CASSASGRYNEQFF,TGTGCCAGCAGCGCTAGCGGGAGGTACAATGAGCAGTTCTTC
-,TRBJ1-3,few,TRBV7-9,CARMEAGNTIYF,TGTGCCAGGATGGAAGCCGGAAACACCATATATTTT
TRBD2,TRBJ2-1,-,TRBV28,CASSFLGGPRYNEQFF,TGTGCCAGCAGTTTTTTGGGAGGGCCGCGGTACAATGAGCAGTTCTTC
-,TRBJ2-7,few,TRBV10-3,CAISESVGPTSYEQYF,TGTGCCATCAGTGAGTCAGTGGGACCTACCTCCTACGAGCAGTACTTC
TRBD2,TRBJ2-1,many,TRBV2,CASSSGGLPYNEQFF,TGTGCCAGCAGTAGCGGGGGCCTCCCCTACAATGAGCAGTTCTTC
TRBD1,TRBJ2-3,-,TRBV6-1,CASSPRDRSTDTQYF,TGTGCCAGCAGTCCCCGGGACAGGAGCACAGATACGCAGTATTTT
-,TRBJ2-7,-,TRBV18,CASSPQGGFTYEQYF,TGTGCCAGCTCACCTCAGGGGGGATTTACCTACGAGCAGTACTTC
-,TRBJ1-6,many,TRBV6-2/TRBV6-3,CASSEAIGGRDSPLHF,TGTGCCAGCAGTGAAGCAATCGGGGGGCGAGATTCACCCCTCCACTTT
TRBD2,TRBJ2-3,once,TRBV5-1,CATSLSSAGVRDTQYF,TGCGCCACCAGCTTGTCGTCGGCGGGAGTGAGGGATACGCAGTATTTT
-,TRBJ1-5,-,TRBV25-1,CASGHLNQPQHF,TGTGCCAGCGGACACCTTAATCAGCCCCAGCATTTT
-,TRBJ2-7,-,TRBV11-1,CASSGLVGSYEQYF,TGTGCCAGCAGCGGGCTAGTCGGCTCCTACGAGCAGTACTTC
-,TRBJ1-5,-,TRBV19,CASSIVAQGNQPQHF,TGTGCCAGTAGTATAGTGGCACAGGGAAATCAGCCCCAGCATTTT
-,TRBJ2-1,few,TRBV27,CASKQGGFYFDEQFF,TGTGCCAGCAAGCAGGGGGGTTTTTATTTCGATGAGCAGTTCTTC
-,TRBJ2-1,-,TRBV9,CASSVVADPYNEQFF,TGTGCCAGCAGCGTAGTGGCCGATCCCTACAATGAGCAGTTCTTC
-,TRBJ2-1,many,TRBV5-1,CASSYGQSYNEQFF,TGCGCCAGCAGCTACGGACAGTCCTACAATGAGCAGTTCTTC
-,TRBJ1-1,many,TRBV27,CASSAGIGRTEAFF,TGTGCCAGCAGTGCAGGGATTGGTAGGACTGAAGCTTTCTTT
-,TRBJ2-7,many,TRBV28,CASRWGSSYEQYF,TGTGCCAGCCGATGGGGGAGCTCCTACGAGCAGTACTTC
-,TRBJ1-1,few,TRBV5-1,CASSGEGRGEAFF,TGCGCCAGCAGTGGGGAGGGCCGCGGAGAAGCTTTCTTT
TRBD1,TRBJ1-2,few,TRBV18,CASSPTGVDGYTF,TGTGCCAGCTCACCAACAGGGGTCGATGGCTACACCTTC
-,TRBJ2-6,-,TRBV18,CASSPGTPSGANVLTF,TGTGCCAGCTCACCGGGGACACCCTCTGGGGCCAACGTCCTGACTTTC
-,TRBJ2-1,few,TRBV12-3/TRBV12-4,CASTRTYNEQFF,TGTGCCAGCACCAGGACTTACAATGAGCAGTTCTTC
TRBD2,TRBJ2-5,-,TRBV18,CASSPLPRTSVQETQYF,TGTGCCAGCTCACCACTTCCGAGGACTAGCGTCCAAGAGACCCAGTACTTC
-,TRBJ2-5,-,TRBV9,CASSAYTPDGGETQYF,TGTGCCAGCAGCGCCTATACACCCGACGGGGGAGAGACCCAGTACTTC
-,TRBJ2-3,-,TRBV6-1,CASSNMVDTQYF,TGTGCCAGCAGTAATATGGTGGATACGCAGTATTTT
-,TRBJ2-3,many,TRBV7-9,CASSLVGAMDTQYF,TGTGCCAGCAGCTTAGTAGGGGCAATGGATACGCAGTATTTT
-,TRBJ1-2,-,TRBV19,CASSDHQGSNYGYTF,TGTGCCAGTAGCGATCATCAGGGGAGTAACTATGGCTACACCTTC
-,TRBJ2-7,-,TRBV19,CASSITLVGGLYEQYF,TGTGCCAGTAGTATTACCCTGGTGGGGGGACTCTACGAGCAGTACTTC
-,TRBJ2-3,-,TRBV3-1,CASSQVGYLDTQYF,TGTGCCAGCAGCCAAGTCGGTTACTTAGATACGCAGTATTTT
-,TRBJ1-5,many,TRBV2,CASNGRKSSNQPQHF,TGTGCCAGCAATGGACGAAAGAGTAGCAATCAGCCCCAGCATTTT
-,TRBJ2-7,-,TRBV29-1,CSVRTDSYEQYF,TGCAGCGTTCGGACGGATTCCTACGAGCAGTACTTC
-,TRBJ2-1,many,TRBV11-2,CASSLERLGHNEQFF,TGTGCCAGCAGCTTAGAGCGACTAGGCCACAATGAGCAGTTCTTC
TRBD2,TRBJ2-3,many,TRBV6-4,CASSATSGTDTQYF,TGTGCCAGCAGCGCAACTAGCGGCACAGATACGCAGTATTTT
-,TRBJ2-7,-,TRBV3-1,CASSQDLRLQQYF,TGTGCCAGCAGCCAAGATCTTCGCCTGCAGCAGTACTTC
-,TRBJ1-1,many,TRBV2,CASPAGGFGFF,TGTGCCAGCCCAGCCGGGGGGTTTGGTTTCTTT
-,TRBJ1-5,-,TRBV3-1,CASSQGSLMGSNQPQHF,TGTGCCAGCAGCCAGGGCAGTTTGATGGGTAGCAATCAGCCCCAGCATTTT
-,TRBJ1-2,-,TRBV25-1,CASSEYFGNYGYTF,TGTGCCAGCAGTGAATATTTCGGTAACTATGGCTACACCTTC
-,TRBJ1-3,few,TRBV20-1,CSARVGGSGNTIYF,TGCAGTGCTAGAGTGGGCGGATCTGGAAACACCATATATTTT
-,TRBJ2-3,-,TRBV9,CASSPTARLDEDTQYF,TGTGCCAGCAGCCCGACCGCAAGACTAGACGAGGATACGCAGTATTTT
TRBD1,TRBJ1-3,few,TRBV20-1,CSARGTGVGNTIYF,TGCAGTGCTAGGGGGACAGGGGTCGGAAACACCATATATTTT
-,TRBJ2-2,-,TRBV7-9,CASSLSTTNTGELFF,TGTGCCAGCAGCTTAAGCACCACTAACACCGGGGAGCTGTTTTTT
TRBD1,TRBJ2-7,many,TRBV12-3/TRBV12-4,CASSLWDRGREQYF,TGTGCCAGCAGTTTGTGGGACAGGGGGAGGGAGCAGTACTTC